The rows below give T cell receptor beta chains drawn from one sample of a study of T cell responses to AZD1222 COVID-19 vaccine. TCRdb's table, derived via immunoSEQ multiplex PCR, lists solely in-frame clones and lacks some. The sample contains 150,000 to 200,000 clones, approximately 91% of which appear only once. The sequencing here drew on peripheral blood, taken on day 0 of AZD1222 vaccination. These receptors came from an adult in good health. The CDR3 runs from the conserved cysteine through the conserved F or W. Each record gives: J gene, clone size, V gene, D gene, CDR3 DNA, CDR3 protein. The D gene is left open where the match is weak. A clone size is listed for some rows: how often the clone was seen (once, few, many), or a class if it is expanded.

j_call: TRBJ1-5
clone_size: NA
v_call: TRBV2
d_call: TRBD1
cdr3_nt: TGTGCCAGCAGCTCAGGACAGGGGGTAATCAATCAGCCCCAGCATTTT
cdr3_aa: CASSSGQGVINQPQHF

j_call: TRBJ1-5
clone_size: NA
v_call: TRBV30
d_call: TRBD1
cdr3_nt: TGTGCCTGGAACAGGGGAGATCAGCCCCAGCATTTT
cdr3_aa: CAWNRGDQPQHF

j_call: TRBJ1-1
clone_size: NA
v_call: TRBV9
d_call: TRBD1
cdr3_nt: TGTGCCAGCAGCGTGGGACAGGGGGCTCCGAACACTGAAGCTTTCTTT
cdr3_aa: CASSVGQGAPNTEAFF

j_call: TRBJ1-2
clone_size: NA
v_call: TRBV7-2
d_call: TRBD1
cdr3_nt: TGTGCCAGCAGCAGCGACAGGGCGTGGGGCTACACCTTC
cdr3_aa: CASSSDRAWGYTF

j_call: TRBJ1-1
clone_size: NA
v_call: TRBV2
d_call: NA
cdr3_nt: TGTGCCAGCTCGACAGTCTTGAACACTGAAGCTTTCTTT
cdr3_aa: CASSTVLNTEAFF

j_call: TRBJ2-7
clone_size: NA
v_call: TRBV11-2
d_call: NA
cdr3_nt: TGTGCCAGCAGCTTATATAGGTACGAGCAGTACTTC
cdr3_aa: CASSLYRYEQYF

j_call: TRBJ2-6
clone_size: NA
v_call: TRBV7-2
d_call: NA
cdr3_nt: TGTGCCAGCAGCCTTGACACTGGGGCCAACGTCCTGACTTTC
cdr3_aa: CASSLDTGANVLTF

j_call: TRBJ1-1
clone_size: NA
v_call: TRBV12-5
d_call: TRBD1
cdr3_nt: TGTGCTAGTGGTTTGGGACAGGGAGAAGCTTTCTTT
cdr3_aa: CASGLGQGEAFF

j_call: TRBJ2-6
clone_size: NA
v_call: TRBV30
d_call: NA
cdr3_nt: TGTGCCTGGAGTGGGACTCGTGGGGCCAACGTCCTGACTTTC
cdr3_aa: CAWSGTRGANVLTF

j_call: TRBJ1-1
clone_size: NA
v_call: TRBV6-5
d_call: NA
cdr3_nt: TGTGCCAGCAGTTACCCGACAGGAGAAGCTTTCTTT
cdr3_aa: CASSYPTGEAFF

j_call: TRBJ2-7
clone_size: NA
v_call: TRBV6-5
d_call: NA
cdr3_nt: TGTGCCAGCACCCAAGGGGGGCGCCGCCACGAGCAGTACTTC
cdr3_aa: CASTQGGRRHEQYF

j_call: TRBJ1-1
clone_size: NA
v_call: TRBV7-9
d_call: NA
cdr3_nt: TGTGCCAGCAGCCTTCACGGGGCGAGGCGTGAAGCTTTCTTT
cdr3_aa: CASSLHGARREAFF

j_call: TRBJ2-7
clone_size: NA
v_call: TRBV28
d_call: NA
cdr3_nt: TGTGCCAGCAGTTTACAACCCGGATCCTACGAGCAGTACTTC
cdr3_aa: CASSLQPGSYEQYF

j_call: TRBJ1-1
clone_size: NA
v_call: TRBV5-5
d_call: NA
cdr3_nt: TGTGCCAGCATCAAATCCAGGAACACTGAAGCTTTCTTT
cdr3_aa: CASIKSRNTEAFF

j_call: TRBJ1-5
clone_size: NA
v_call: TRBV5-5
d_call: NA
cdr3_nt: TGTGCCAGCAGCTTCGACAGCCGGTATGTCAATCAGCCCCAGCATTTT
cdr3_aa: CASSFDSRYVNQPQHF

j_call: TRBJ2-1
clone_size: NA
v_call: TRBV10-3
d_call: TRBD1
cdr3_nt: TGTGCCATCAGTGAGCCCGGGACAGGGATGAATAGCGAAAACAATGAGCAGTTCTTC
cdr3_aa: CAISEPGTGMNSENNEQFF

j_call: TRBJ1-1
clone_size: NA
v_call: TRBV6-5
d_call: NA
cdr3_nt: TGTGCCAGCAGTTACGGCGGGGCAAACACTGAAGCTTTCTTT
cdr3_aa: CASSYGGANTEAFF

j_call: TRBJ2-4
clone_size: NA
v_call: TRBV6-2/TRBV6-3
d_call: NA
cdr3_nt: TGTGCCAGCAGTTCCCTCGAGAACATTCAGTACTTC
cdr3_aa: CASSSLENIQYF

j_call: TRBJ2-7
clone_size: NA
v_call: TRBV11-2
d_call: TRBD1
cdr3_nt: TGTGCCAGCAGCTTTTTTAAGGGGGCATCCTACGAGCAGTACTTC
cdr3_aa: CASSFFKGASYEQYF

j_call: TRBJ1-4
clone_size: few
v_call: TRBV5-5
d_call: NA
cdr3_nt: TGTGCCAGCAGCTTGCTAAAGTTTGGAGGAGGTGAAAAACTGTTTTTT
cdr3_aa: CASSLLKFGGGEKLFF

j_call: TRBJ2-5
clone_size: NA
v_call: TRBV5-6
d_call: TRBD1
cdr3_nt: TGTGCCAGCAGCGAACCACAGGGGGCGAGTTATGAGACCCAGTACTTC
cdr3_aa: CASSEPQGASYETQYF

j_call: TRBJ2-5
clone_size: NA
v_call: TRBV7-2
d_call: TRBD1
cdr3_nt: TGTGCCAGCAGCTTAGAGGGACAGGGGTTGTGGGAGACCCAGTACTTC
cdr3_aa: CASSLEGQGLWETQYF